What follows are 23 T cell receptor beta chains derived from one specimen sequenced in a study of identical twins. TCRdb reanalysed the 5' RACE reads using MiXCR and keeps one entry per CDR3 protein. Of 400,000 to 550,000 distinct CDR3 sequences listed, approximately 15% are singletons. These same records also appear under a second study, on yellow fever vaccine responses in identical twins.

Sequenced: CD4+ T cells sorted from blood. The source is a woman in her late teens or twenties in good health.

V and J are TRBV6-1 and TRBJ2-7; possibly TRBD1 or TRBD2 for D (5 bases each). The CDR3 runs 16 residues. V lost 5 bases and J lost 1, with 18 bases in between. Germline loops: CDR1 MNHNS, CDR2 SASEGT. The CDR3 DNA reads as TGTGCCAGCAGTATGGGACCCGGGACCATTTCCTACGAGCAGTACTTC. Amino acids: CASSMGPGTISYEQYF.

The CDR3 nucleotides read TGTGCCATCAGGGGGAGAGTGGTAGCGGGAGTTTACAATGAGCAGTTCTTC. Encoded protein: CAIRGRVVAGVYNEQFF. The V call is TRBV10-3, the J call TRBJ2-1; TRBD2 aligns across 9 bases. This CDR3 has 17 amino acids. The V and J ends lost 6 bases and 4 bases, in that order; junction bases with no gene match: 13. Germline-derived CDR1 and CDR2 are ENHRY and SYGVKD.

The V gene is TRBV19, the J gene TRBJ2-2; 8 bases line up with TRBD1. CDR1 is LNHDA, CDR2 SQIVND, per germline (reference sequence). This CDR3 contains 18 residues. V lost 4 bases to trimming and J lost 0 bases; unmatched junction nucleotides: 10. The CDR3 loop is CASSTRGQGWANTGELFF. CDR3 bases: TGTGCCAGTAGTACCCGCGGACAGGGTTGGGCGAACACCGGGGAGCTGTTTTTT.

The V call is TRBV18, the J call TRBJ1-1; 7 bases line up with TRBD1. The CDR3 extends over 16 amino acids. Germline CDR1 and CDR2: KGHSH and LQKENI. V dropped 4 bases and J dropped 2; count of bases not matched to a gene: 10. The CDR3: CASSLSTGTANTEAFF. Written as DNA, the CDR3 is TGTGCCAGCTCACTTAGCACCGGGACAGCTAACACTGAAGCTTTCTTT.

The table lists this clonotype with many counts. The chain couples TRBV20-1 to TRBJ2-1, with D perhaps matching TRBD1 (5 bases). This CDR3 region has 13 residues. CDR1 DFQATT and CDR2 SNEGSKA come from the germline V gene (reference sequence). Trimming left V 4 bases short and J 8 bases short, with 15 bases between. In nucleotides, the CDR3 is TGCAGTGCTACACCGACAGCTTATGATGAGCAGTTCTTC. This translates into CSATPTAYDEQFF.

In this sample, this clonotype turned up many times. The chain recombines TRBV12-3 or TRBV12-4 with TRBJ2-3; TRBD1 matches at 8 bases. V was pared by 5 bases and J by 0 bases, with 4 bases of the junction left unmatched. The CDR3 is made up of 15 amino acids. The CDR3 DNA reads as TGTGCCAGCAGTCGACGGACAGGGAGCACAGATACGCAGTATTTT. It translates to CASSRRTGSTDTQYF.

J is TRBJ1-5 and V is TRBV7-9; D remains ambiguous. Between the trimmed V and J ends, which lost 3 bases and 3 bases, there was a span of 18 bases. The CDR3 sequence is 17 residues long. Germline V CDR1 and CDR2: SEHNR, FQNEAQ (reference sequence). CDR3 region: CASSFRRLPLYNQPQHF. The DNA for the CDR3 is TGTGCCAGCAGCTTCCGCAGATTACCCCTTTACAATCAGCCCCAGCATTTT.

Many counts were recorded for this clonotype. The chain has TRBV12-3 or TRBV12-4 and TRBJ1-5, with no clear D. V was cut by 1 base and J by 8 bases, with 12 bases left in between. The CDR3 spans 14 residues. CDR3 DNA sequence: TGTGCCAGCAGTTTAGTGCAGGCGCTAGAGCCCCAGCATTTT. Its translation: CASSLVQALEPQHF.

This clonotype was found a few times. The rearrangement links TRBV6-1 to TRBJ2-7, with D perhaps matching TRBD2 (5 bases). Germline CDR1 is MNHNS and CDR2 is SASEGT. Trimming took off 6 bases at V and 0 bases at J, with 15 bases between the two ends. This CDR3 has 15 amino acids. CDR3 amino acids: CASSRDYSSSYEQYF. For the CDR3, the DNA is TGTGCCAGCAGCCGAGACTACTCGAGCTCCTACGAGCAGTACTTC.

The rearrangement joins TRBV7-3 to TRBJ1-6; unclear D gene. Germline V CDR1 and CDR2: SGHTA, FQGTGA. Trimming removed 5 bases from V and 10 bases from J, with 12 bases in between. The CDR3 has 13 amino acids. CDR3 coding DNA: TGTGCCAGCAGCCTCGTCCCGGGATCACCCCTCCACTTT. Protein product: CASSLVPGSPLHF.

Written as DNA, the CDR3 is TGTGCCAGCAGTTTTGGTCGGACTAGCGGGAGCTCCTACAATGAGCAGTTCTTC. This codes for CASSFGRTSGSSYNEQFF. The chain uses TRBV28 and TRBJ2-1, with 13 positions matching TRBD2. CDR1 is MDHEN and CDR2 is SYDVKM in the germline V gene. There are 18 residues in the CDR3. With 3 bases clipped from V and 0 bases from J, the junction kept 5 bases outside the gene matches. The variable domain in full, with the rest retrieved from reference TRBV28 and TRBJ2-1, is DVKVTQSSRYLVKRTGEKVFLECVQDMDHENMFWYRQDPGLGLRLIYFSYDVKMKEKGDIPEGYSVSREKKERFSLILESASTNQTSMYLCASSFGRTSGSSYNEQFFGPGTRLTVL.

This CDR3 reads CASSTKQGKTGELFF. The CDR3 coding sequence is TGCGCCAGCAGCACAAAACAGGGTAAAACCGGGGAGCTGTTTTTT. V is TRBV5-1 and J is TRBJ2-2; possibly TRBD1 for D (6 bases). The CDR3 covers 15 residues. V was trimmed by 4 bases and J by 5 bases, leaving 15 bases between them. The germline V gene encodes CDR1 SGHRS and CDR2 YFSETQ.

This clonotype occurred a few times. The V gene is TRBV14, the J gene TRBJ2-7; D unclear. Germline V lookup: CDR1 SGHDN, CDR2 FVKESK. The CDR3 consists of 13 residues. The V and J ends lost 0 bases and 6 bases respectively, with 9 bases between them. The CDR3 sequence is CASSQDLGSEQYF. The CDR3 nucleotides read TGTGCCAGCAGCCAAGATTTGGGGTCCGAGCAGTACTTC.

This clonotype was counted between two and nine times. The CDR3 coding sequence is TGTGCCTGGAGAAGAACCGGGACTAGCGGCACCGGGGAGCTGTTTTTT. Amino acids: CAWRRTGTSGTGELFF. The genes are TRBV30 and TRBJ2-2; 11 bases line up with TRBD2. V trimming: 3 bases; J trimming: 4 bases; junction bases outside the gene matches: 7. In germline, CDR1 is GTSNPN, CDR2 SVGIG (reference sequence). The CDR3 loop spans 16 amino acids.

The rearrangement joins TRBV11-2 to TRBJ2-6, with TRBD1 identical over 9 bases. The germline CDR1 and CDR2 sequences are SGHAT and FQNNGV. V dropped 5 bases and J dropped 6; count of bases not matched to a gene: 17. The CDR3 totals 19 residues. The CDR3 nucleotides read TGTGCCAGCAGCCAGTCATGGACAGGGGAAAAGGGTTCGGCCAACGTCCTGACTTTC. This gives the protein CASSQSWTGEKGSANVLTF.

This clonotype was seen a few times. The rearrangement uses TRBV25-1 and TRBJ2-5; 12 positions agree with TRBD1. This CDR3 comprises 15 residues. Germline CDR1 reads MGHDK; CDR2 reads SYGVNS. Trimming at V came to 0 bases and at J to 5 bases, leaving 1 base not matched to a gene. The CDR3 nucleotides are TGTGCCAGCAGTGAATACGGGACAGGGGGCGAGACCCAGTACTTC. Translating gives CASSEYGTGGETQYF.

V usage is TRBV12-3 or TRBV12-4 and J usage is TRBJ2-5; tentatively, D is TRBD1 (6 bases). V gave up 3 bases and J gave up 5 bases, with 13 bases separating them. The CDR3 consists of 14 residues. The CDR3 sequence is CASSFQGFGETQYF. The CDR3 coding sequence is TGTGCCAGCAGTTTTCAGGGGTTTGGGGAGACCCAGTACTTC.

This rearrangement joins TRBV7-2 to TRBJ2-4; 10 nucleotides align to TRBD2. CDR1 and CDR2 (germline): SGHTA, FQGNSA. This CDR3 spans 13 amino acids. J was trimmed by 14 bases and V by 1 base; bases with no gene match: 5. In DNA form, the CDR3 reads TGTGCCAGCAGCTTAGGTGGGCTAGCGGGGGAGTACTTC. This translates into CASSLGGLAGEYF.

This clonotype has at least ten counts. CDR3 sequence reads: CASSYSETQYF. CDR3 bases: TGTGCCAGCAGTTACTCGGAGACCCAGTACTTC. This chain connects TRBV6-2 or TRBV6-3 to TRBJ2-5; D remains unclear. Trimming removed 0 bases from V and 5 bases from J, with 1 base in between. Germline V gene lookup returns CDR1 MNHEY and CDR2 SVGEGT. This CDR3 region has 11 residues.

In DNA form, the CDR3 reads TGCAGTGCACGCAGAGGGGGGACACCTCCCAATACGCAGTATTTT. Translated, it gives CSARRGGTPPNTQYF. The chain joins TRBV20-1 to TRBJ2-3, with D perhaps being TRBD1 or TRBD2 (6 bases each). Trimming left V 6 bases short and J 7 bases short, with 23 bases between. CDR1 is DFQATT and CDR2 is SNEGSKA in the germline V gene (reference sequence). This CDR3 is built from 15 residues.

The rearrangement uses TRBV19 and TRBJ1-1; D not certain. Per the germline V gene, CDR1 is LNHDA and CDR2 is SQIVND (reference sequence). The V and J ends lost 3 bases and 9 bases respectively, with 14 bases between them. This CDR3 spans 13 amino acids. CDR3 amino acids: CASSIRRETQAFF. The DNA for the CDR3 is TGTGCCAGTAGTATCCGCCGGGAAACTCAAGCTTTCTTT. The variable domain in full, with the rest retrieved from reference TRBV19 and TRBJ1-1, is DGGITQSPKYLFRKEGQNVTLSCEQNLNHDAMYWYRQDPGQGLRLIYYSQIVNDFQKGDIAEGYSVSREKKESFPLTVTSAQKNPTAFYLCASSIRRETQAFFGQGTRLTVV.

The genes are TRBV7-2 and TRBJ2-5; TRBD2 matches at 8 bases. The germline CDR1 and CDR2 sequences are SGHTA and FQGNSA. The CDR3 consists of 14 residues. The trim removed 5 bases at V and 5 bases at J, leaving 7 bases unmatched. CDR3 DNA: TGTGCCAGCAGCCGGGAGGGAGTCCAGGAGACCCAGTACTTC. Translating it yields CASSREGVQETQYF.

The CDR3, as DNA: TGCAGTGCTAGAAAGGGTTACGAGCAGTACTTC. Its protein is CSARKGYEQYF. The V gene is TRBV20-1, the J gene TRBJ2-7; D unclear. Germline loops: CDR1 DFQATT, CDR2 SNEGSKA (reference sequence). CDR3 length equals 11 residues. V was shortened by 2 bases and J by 4 bases, with 6 bases between the two germline ends.